Included here is one TCR beta chain sequence, with context. This sample was taken from a study of shared clonotypes between healthy human individuals. It was at deep level that the assay was run. TCRdb's table, derived via immunoSEQ multiplex PCR, lists solely in-frame clones and lacks some. This sample has fewer than 3 million clones, with around 92% found just once. The V gene's germline CDR1 is SGHRS and CDR2 YFSETQ. V gave up 4 bases and J gave up 0 bases, with 14 bases separating them. The CDR3 spans 16 residues. Donors were healthy HIV-negative adults without recently reported acute infections or vaccinations.

The TCR was taken from a man in his late teens or twenties in good health. Some clones in this sample may be carry-over from other donors' samples. V is TRBV5-1 and J is TRBJ2-1, with D perhaps TRBD2 (6 bases). Material for sequencing was naive CD4+ T cells from PBMCs. The subset here: CD45RA+ positively selected. CDR3: CASSGGSGSSYNEQFF. CDR3 nucleotides: TGCGCCAGCAGCGGGGGTAGCGGCAGCTCCTACAATGAGCAGTTCTTC.